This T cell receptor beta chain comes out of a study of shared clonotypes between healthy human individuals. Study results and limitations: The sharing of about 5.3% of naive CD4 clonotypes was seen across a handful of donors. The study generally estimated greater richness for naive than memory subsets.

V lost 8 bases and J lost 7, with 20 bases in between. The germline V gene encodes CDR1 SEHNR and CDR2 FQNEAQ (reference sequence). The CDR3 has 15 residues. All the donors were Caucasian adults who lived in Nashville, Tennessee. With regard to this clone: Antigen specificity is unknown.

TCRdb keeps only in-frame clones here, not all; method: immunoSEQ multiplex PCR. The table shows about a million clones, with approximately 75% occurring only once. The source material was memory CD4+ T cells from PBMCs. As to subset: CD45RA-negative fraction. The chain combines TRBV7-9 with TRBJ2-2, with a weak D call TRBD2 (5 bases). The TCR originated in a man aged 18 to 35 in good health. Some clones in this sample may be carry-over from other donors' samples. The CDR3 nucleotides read TGTGCCAGCCCCGTCGGGGAAGTAACATTCGGGGAGCTGTTTTTT. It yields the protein CASPVGEVTFGELFF.